The 32 T cell receptor beta chains presented below share a single source sample, sequenced in a study of control samples from healthy donors and cancer patients. Assay: immunoSEQ multiplex PCR; the TCRdb copy retains only in-frame clones and omits some. Among some 150,000 clones listed, 91% were seen once. The sample comprised blood. These receptors were obtained from a woman younger than 45 in good health.

The rearrangement uses TRBV28 and TRBJ1-5; no definite D call. Trimming shortened V by 7 bases and J by 0 bases, and 7 bases separated the two germline ends. The CDR3 consists of 13 residues. In germline, CDR1 is MDHEN, CDR2 SYDVKM. The CDR3 DNA reads TGTGCCAGCACAGGAATTAGCAATCAGCCCCAGCATTTT. It translates to CASTGISNQPQHF. Combining the CDR3 with reference TRBV28 and TRBJ1-5 gives the whole variable domain DVKVTQSSRYLVKRTGEKVFLECVQDMDHENMFWYRQDPGLGLRLIYFSYDVKMKEKGDIPEGYSVSREKKERFSLILESASTNQTSMYLCASTGISNQPQHFGDGTRLSIL.

The chain combines TRBV3-1 (or the pseudogene TRBV3-2) with TRBJ1-1; TRBD1 matches 9 bases. The CDR3 extends over 14 amino acids. Germline V CDR1 and CDR2: LGHDT, YNNKEL (reference sequence). The J segment lost 5 bases and the V segment lost 2 bases, leaving 3 bases of the junction unmatched. CDR3 sequence: CASSQLDRGTEAFF. DNA of the CDR3: TGTGCCAGCAGCCAACTTGACAGGGGGACTGAAGCTTTCTTT.

The V and J genes are TRBV6-5 and TRBJ2-7; 9 bases match TRBD1. Trimming removed 3 bases from V and 5 bases from J; junction bases left unmatched: 2. The V gene's germline CDR1 is MNHEY and CDR2 SVGAGI. CDR3 size: 13 residues. CDR3 sequence: CASSYDRGNEQYF. The CDR3 nucleotides read TGTGCCAGCAGTTATGACAGGGGGAACGAGCAGTACTTC.

The V gene is TRBV10-3, the J gene TRBJ1-3; D unclear. CDR3 length equals 14 residues. The germline gives CDR1 ENHRY, CDR2 SYGVKD. Trimming pared 2 bases from V and 4 bases from J, leaving 9 bases between. The CDR3 loop reads CAISEPATGNTIYF. As DNA, the CDR3 is TGTGCCATCAGTGAGCCAGCGACCGGAAACACCATATATTTT.

This clone appeared a few times. The genes are TRBV9 and TRBJ2-7, with 10 bases aligning to TRBD1. The CDR3 is 14 residues long. The germline V gene has CDR1 SGDLS and CDR2 YYNGEE. J lost 4 bases, V lost 4 bases, and 5 bases had no gene match. For the CDR3, the DNA is TGTGCCAGCAGCCCAGGACAGGGGGGGTACGAGCAGTACTTC. It specifies CASSPGQGGYEQYF.

The chain couples TRBV19 to TRBJ2-1, with 11 bases fitting TRBD2. Losses at the gene ends were 4 bases for V and 3 bases for J; bases not matched to a gene: 2. The germline V gene encodes CDR1 LNHDA and CDR2 SQIVND (reference sequence). The CDR3 totals 15 residues. Here the CDR3 DNA reads TGTGCCAGTAGTAGGACTAGCGGGCGCTACAATGAGCAGTTCTTC. As protein: CASSRTSGRYNEQFF.

V usage is TRBV2 and J usage is TRBJ2-7; 10 bases align to TRBD1. The germline V gene encodes CDR1 SNHLY and CDR2 FYNNEI. The CDR3 loop spans 16 amino acids. Losses at the gene ends were 5 bases for V and 1 base for J; bases not matched to a gene: 8. CDR3 sequence reads: CASSYSGTGASYEQYF. For the CDR3, the DNA is TGTGCCAGCAGTTACTCCGGGACAGGGGCATCCTACGAGCAGTACTTC.

The V call is TRBV28, the J call TRBJ1-5; 7 bases line up with TRBD1. The ends lost 3 bases at V and 0 bases at J; junction bases unmatched: 2. Germline V gives CDR1 MDHEN, CDR2 SYDVKM. There are 15 residues in the CDR3. CDR3 DNA sequence: TGTGCCAGCAGTTTGGCAGGGGGTAGCAATCAGCCCCAGCATTTT. The encoded protein is CASSLAGGSNQPQHF. Full variable domain (rest looked up from reference TRBV28 and TRBJ1-5): DVKVTQSSRYLVKRTGEKVFLECVQDMDHENMFWYRQDPGLGLRLIYFSYDVKMKEKGDIPEGYSVSREKKERFSLILESASTNQTSMYLCASSLAGGSNQPQHFGDGTRLSIL.

The chain joins TRBV6-2 or TRBV6-3 to TRBJ1-1; tentatively, D is TRBD1 (5 bases). Looked up from germline, CDR1 is MNHEY and CDR2 is SVGEGT. The CDR3 has 12 residues. The ends were cut back, 3 bases at V and 7 bases at J, with 9 bases in the middle. CDR3 in amino acids: CASSYRGNEAFF. The CDR3, as DNA: TGTGCCAGCAGTTATCGGGGGAATGAAGCTTTCTTT.

V and J are TRBV28 and TRBJ1-4, with D perhaps matching TRBD1 (6 bases). The germline V and J ends were trimmed by 5 bases and 5 bases, with 9 bases remaining between them. The germline CDR1 and CDR2 sequences are MDHEN and SYDVKM. This CDR3 spans 13 amino acids. The CDR3 DNA sequence: TGTGCCAGCAGTCGGGGGGGCAATGAAAAACTGTTTTTT. Protein product: CASSRGGNEKLFF. Combining the CDR3 with reference TRBV28 and TRBJ1-4 gives the whole variable domain DVKVTQSSRYLVKRTGEKVFLECVQDMDHENMFWYRQDPGLGLRLIYFSYDVKMKEKGDIPEGYSVSREKKERFSLILESASTNQTSMYLCASSRGGNEKLFFGSGTQLSVL.

The chain is built from TRBV18 and TRBJ1-5; 9 bases fit TRBD1. This CDR3 has 16 residues. After removal of 6 bases from V and 0 bases from J, the junction contained 6 bases not matched to a gene. Germline lookup yields CDR1 KGHSH and CDR2 LQKENI. The CDR3, as DNA: TGTGCCAGCTCCCCGGGACAGGGACATAGCAATCAGCCCCAGCATTTT. Translated: CASSPGQGHSNQPQHF.

The chain has TRBV2 and TRBJ1-5; 8 bases map to TRBD1. Germline-derived CDR1 and CDR2 are SNHLY and FYNNEI. V dropped 6 bases and J dropped 6; count of bases not matched to a gene: 7. The CDR3 spans 14 residues. CDR3 bases: TGTGCCAGCAGGGGGACAGGTCGGTTTCAGCCCCAGCATTTT. Protein sequence: CASRGTGRFQPQHF. The entire variable domain, with the rest obtained from reference TRBV2 and TRBJ1-5, is as follows: EPEVTQTPSHQVTQMGQEVILRCVPISNHLYFYWYRQILGQKVEFLVSFYNNEISEKSEIFDDQFSVERPDGSNFTLKIRSTKLEDSAMYFCASRGTGRFQPQHFGDGTRLSIL.

CDR3 loop: CASSLGGQGVYNEQFF. The CDR3 DNA reads TGTGCCAGCAGCTTAGGGGGACAGGGGGTTTACAATGAGCAGTTCTTC. The rearrangement joins TRBV11-3 to TRBJ2-1; 11 positions agree with TRBD1. The CDR3 loop spans 16 amino acids. The germline V gene has CDR1 SGHNT and CDR2 YENEEA. Losses at the gene ends were 1 base for V and 4 bases for J; bases not matched to a gene: 3.

The CDR3 reads CASSLRRQGNEQFF. CDR3 DNA: TGTGCCAGCAGCTTGAGACGACAGGGCAATGAGCAGTTCTTC. The chain joins TRBV11-3 to TRBJ2-1; 7 bases agree with TRBD1. Trimming cost V 3 bases and J 6 bases; bases outside gene matches: 5. Germline CDR1 is SGHNT and CDR2 is YENEEA. The length of the CDR3 is 14 residues.

This clone was seen once. The rearrangement joins TRBV7-2 to TRBJ2-7, with 14 nucleotides matching TRBD2. Trimming removed 5 bases from V and 6 bases from J; junction bases left unmatched: 9. This CDR3 spans 16 amino acids. The germline CDR1 and CDR2 sequences are SGHTA and FQGNSA. The DNA for the CDR3 is TGTGCCAGCAGCCCCCAGGGGACTAGCGGGGGCCTCGAGCAGTACTTC. This gives the protein CASSPQGTSGGLEQYF.

The rearrangement links TRBV24-1 to TRBJ2-3; TRBD1 matches 8 bases. Germline CDR1 is KGHDR and CDR2 is SFDVKD. The J segment lost 3 bases and the V segment lost 5 bases, leaving 12 bases of the junction unmatched. This CDR3 is 17 amino acids long. In nucleotides, the CDR3 is TGTGCCACCAGTGCACCCGACAGGGGCGTTGGTACAGATACGCAGTATTTT. It is translated as CATSAPDRGVGTDTQYF.

The rearrangement links TRBV11-3 to TRBJ2-1; 14 bases agree with TRBD2. Per the germline V gene, CDR1 is SGHNT and CDR2 is YENEEA. With 6 bases clipped from V and 7 bases from J, the junction kept 5 bases outside the gene matches. This CDR3 has 15 amino acids. CDR3 DNA: TGTGCCAGCAGATCCGGGACTAGCGGGAGTAATGAGCAGTTCTTC. Translating gives CASRSGTSGSNEQFF. Supplemented by reference TRBV11-3 and TRBJ2-1, the full variable domain reads EAGVVQSPRYKIIEKKQPVAFWCNPISGHNTLYWYLQNLGQGPELLIRYENEEAVDDSQLPKDRFSAERLKGVDSTLKIQPAELGDSAVYLCASRSGTSGSNEQFFGPGTRLTVL.

The gene calls are TRBV5-4 and TRBJ1-2; D gene unclear. This CDR3 has 15 residues. The V end was cut by 0 bases, the J end by 1 base, with 10 bases between. Germline V CDR1 and CDR2: SGHNT, YYREEE (reference sequence). The CDR3 sequence: CASSLGGGLNYGYTF. DNA of the CDR3: TGTGCCAGCAGCTTGGGGGGAGGGCTTAACTATGGCTACACCTTC.

The J gene is TRBJ1-2, the V gene TRBV4-3, with 7 bases matching TRBD1. CDR3 length: 15 amino acids. Germline V gene sequence: CDR1 LGHNA, CDR2 YSLEER. The V gene end was trimmed by 0 bases and the J gene end by 4 bases; junction bases not matched to a gene: 5. CDR3 loop: CASSQEQGGGYGYTF. CDR3 DNA sequence: TGCGCCAGCAGCCAAGAGCAAGGGGGCGGCTATGGCTACACCTTC.

V and J are TRBV11-2 and TRBJ1-2, with D unresolved. The V and J ends lost 0 bases and 4 bases respectively, with 12 bases between them. Germline CDR1 is SGHAT and CDR2 is FQNNGV. CDR3 length equals 15 residues. CDR3 sequence: CASSLDPGQFYGYTF. Written as DNA, the CDR3 is TGTGCCAGCAGCTTAGATCCCGGGCAATTCTATGGCTACACCTTC.

This clone was seen once. V and J are TRBV19 and TRBJ1-5; D is possibly TRBD1 (6 bases). CDR3 size: 15 residues. Trimming pared 7 bases from V and 6 bases from J, leaving 19 bases between. Germline lookup yields CDR1 LNHDA and CDR2 SQIVND (reference sequence). The CDR3 here is CASTLWPSQGQPQHF. The CDR3 region has the DNA TGTGCCAGTACCTTGTGGCCCTCACAGGGTCAGCCCCAGCATTTT.

J is TRBJ2-7 and V is TRBV24-1; D ambiguous. CDR1 is KGHDR and CDR2 is SFDVKD in the germline V gene. Trimming took off 12 bases at V and 5 bases at J, with 10 bases between the two ends. CDR3 length: 10 amino acids. The CDR3 DNA follows: TGTGCCCCTACTCCCGACGAGCAGTACTTC. Translated: CAPTPDEQYF.

The genes are TRBV7-3 and TRBJ2-1; D not certain. V shed 3 bases and J shed 0 bases, with 12 bases lying between them. In germline, CDR1 is SGHTA, CDR2 FQGTGA. The CDR3 extends over 16 amino acids. The CDR3: CASSFQLASSYNEQFF. CDR3 bases: TGTGCCAGCAGCTTCCAGCTGGCGAGCTCCTACAATGAGCAGTTCTTC.

The rearrangement joins TRBV4-1 to TRBJ1-5, with a weak D call TRBD1 (5 bases). Deletions cut 1 base from V and 1 base from J, with 11 bases between. The V gene's germline CDR1 is MGHRA and CDR2 YSYEKL. The CDR3 has 16 amino acids. The DNA of the CDR3 is TGCGCCAGCAGCCAAGTTGGTGGACACAGCAATCAGCCCCAGCATTTT. Its protein is CASSQVGGHSNQPQHF.

The rearrangement joins TRBV7-9 to TRBJ1-4, with D perhaps TRBD1 (5 bases). Germline loops: CDR1 SEHNR, CDR2 FQNEAQ (reference sequence). Trimming took 3 bases from V and 0 from J, leaving 11 bases between them. The CDR3 is 16 amino acids. CDR3 in DNA: TGTGCCAGCAGCTTGCGACAGCCAGCAACTAATGAAAAACTGTTTTTT. As protein: CASSLRQPATNEKLFF.

V and J are TRBV21-1 and TRBJ1-5; no DNA check was done on the table's D call, TRBD1. TRBV21-1 corresponds to a pseudogene. This CDR3 spans 16 amino acids. The CDR3 is CASSKGGQGSNQPQHF. As DNA, the CDR3 is TGTGCCAGCAGCAAAGGCGGACAGGGGAGCAATCAGCCCCAGCATTTT.

This chain joins TRBV4-2 and TRBJ2-3; D might be TRBD1 (5 bases). Per germline, CDR1 LGHNA and CDR2 YNFKEQ. V shed 0 bases and J shed 1 base, with 5 bases lying between them. This CDR3 is 14 amino acids long. CDR3 bases: TGTGCCAGCAGCCAAGACAGGGGCACAGATACGCAGTATTTT. Protein sequence: CASSQDRGTDTQYF.

This sequence joins TRBV2 and TRBJ2-1; 7 positions agree with TRBD1. Germline V CDR1 and CDR2: SNHLY, FYNNEI. The V and J ends lost 7 bases and 4 bases, in that order; junction bases with no gene match: 4. The CDR3 covers 13 residues. The CDR3 loop reads CASIGTDYNEQFF. CDR3 sequence (DNA): TGTGCCAGCATCGGGACAGATTACAATGAGCAGTTCTTC.

This clone showed up just once. The rearrangement links TRBV15 to TRBJ2-1; tentatively, D is TRBD1 or TRBD2 (6 bases each). In germline, CDR1 is LNHNV, CDR2 YYDKDF (reference sequence). This CDR3 has 15 amino acids. With 1 base removed from V and 6 bases from J, the gap between germline ends came to 13 bases. The CDR3 reads CATSRGGDTLNEQFF. The CDR3 DNA is TGTGCCACCAGCAGAGGGGGGGACACCCTCAATGAGCAGTTCTTC.

CDR3 amino acids: CASSQGQRSGGRGYNEQFF. In DNA form, the CDR3 reads TGCGCCAGCAGCCAAGGACAAAGATCGGGGGGCAGGGGGTACAATGAGCAGTTCTTC. The V call is TRBV4-3, the J call TRBJ2-1, with D possibly called TRBD1 or TRBD2 (7 bases each). The CDR3 is 19 residues long. Trimming left V 1 base short and J 4 bases short, with 23 bases between. The germline V gene encodes CDR1 LGHNA and CDR2 YSLEER.

The genes are TRBV2 and TRBJ1-2, with 8 bases fitting TRBD1. The junction had 2 bases not matched to a gene; V was cut back by 4 bases and J by 4 bases. Germline V gene data show CDR1 as SNHLY and CDR2 as FYNNEI. This CDR3 contains 13 residues. The CDR3 sequence: CASSGQGPYGYTF. CDR3 nucleotide sequence: TGTGCCAGCAGTGGACAGGGGCCCTATGGCTACACCTTC.

Written as DNA, the CDR3 is TGTGCCAGCAGTATCCAGGGGGACTATGGCTACACCTTC. It codes for CASSIQGDYGYTF. The chain employs TRBV6-5 and TRBJ1-2; TRBD1 matches 7 bases. The CDR3 is made up of 13 amino acids. CDR1 and CDR2 (germline): MNHEY, SVGAGI. The V segment lost 5 bases and the J segment 3 bases; nucleotides outside the gene matches: 3.